The next 9 T cell receptor beta chains were all read from a single sample in a study of cytomegalovirus exposure and HLA in healthy donors. Vbeta (60) and Jbeta (13) primers were used in the PCR. Clones were read by immunoSEQ multiplex PCR, and TCRdb kept only the in-frame ones, dropping some. The data contain around 170,000 clones, about 84% of them singletons. Specimen: PBMCs. These receptors all come from a man aged 50-59 years in good health and CMV-seropositive.

The chain uses TRBV5-4 and TRBJ2-3, with 9 bases matching TRBD2. CDR3 length: 19 amino acids. Germline assignment: CDR1 SGHNT and CDR2 YYREEE (reference sequence). V trimming: 5 bases; J trimming: 1 base; junction bases outside the gene matches: 17. The CDR3 reads CASSPRGSGRLRGTDTQYF. The CDR3 nucleotides read TGTGCCAGCAGTCCCAGAGGCAGCGGGAGGTTACGGGGCACAGATACGCAGTATTTT.

V usage is TRBV29-1 and J usage is TRBJ2-3, with 13 bases fitting TRBD2. CDR1 is SQVTM and CDR2 is ANQGSEA in the germline V gene. The CDR3 runs to 16 residues. Germline trimming cut 2 bases from V and 6 bases from J; bases unmatched to any gene: 8. The CDR3 DNA reads TGCAGCGTTGAATGGCGACTAGCGGGAGGTGTGGATACGCAGTATTTT. Residues: CSVEWRLAGGVDTQYF.

V and J are TRBV6-5 and TRBJ1-1; no clear D gene. The V end lost 6 bases, the J end lost 4 bases, and 12 bases lay between the germline ends. The CDR3 covers 13 residues. Germline CDR1 MNHEY, CDR2 SVGAGI. CDR3 sequence reads: CASRNYEGTEAFF. DNA of the CDR3: TGTGCCAGCAGAAACTACGAGGGCACTGAAGCTTTCTTT.

This clone turned up a few times. V gene TRBV7-9 combines with J gene TRBJ1-1; D is perhaps TRBD1 (5 bases). CDR1 is SEHNR and CDR2 is FQNEAQ in the germline V gene (reference sequence). Trimming removed 5 bases at V and 5 bases at J, with 9 bases between. The CDR3 sequence is 12 residues long. The CDR3 loop is CASSPAGTEAFF. As DNA, the CDR3 is TGTGCCAGCAGCCCAGCAGGGACTGAAGCTTTCTTT.

This clone was seen just once. This chain uses TRBV2 with TRBJ2-7; 11 bases map to TRBD2. The germline CDR1 and CDR2 sequences are SNHLY and FYNNEI. The CDR3 covers 15 residues. The ends lost 6 bases at V and 1 base at J; junction bases unmatched: 5. CDR3 amino acids: CASRTSGGVSYEQYF. The CDR3 region has the DNA TGTGCCAGCAGAACTAGCGGGGGAGTGTCCTACGAGCAGTACTTC.

This clone showed up just a few times. The J gene is TRBJ2-1, the V gene TRBV4-2; TRBD1 agrees at 7 bases. V shed 2 bases and J 10 bases; nucleotides not matched to a gene: 14. The CDR3 has 16 amino acids. Germline CDR1 is LGHNA and CDR2 is YNFKEQ. As DNA, the CDR3 is TGTGCCAGCAGCCAACGCACAGGGGATCCACGTGGGGAGCAGTTCTTC. It translates to CASSQRTGDPRGEQFF.

This clone was seen a handful of times. This chain uses TRBV6-5 with TRBJ1-5; D may be TRBD1 (5 bases). CDR1 and CDR2 (germline): MNHEY, SVGAGI. This CDR3 has 13 residues. Trimming shortened V by 3 bases and J by 6 bases, and 9 bases separated the two germline ends. The CDR3 loop reads CASSYQGSQPQHF. The CDR3 DNA reads TGTGCCAGCAGTTATCAGGGCTCTCAGCCCCAGCATTTT.

The chain couples TRBV30 to TRBJ1-1, with D possibly being TRBD1 (5 bases). The germline CDR1 and CDR2 sequences are GTSNPN and SVGIG (reference sequence). With 5 bases removed from V and 5 bases from J, the gap between germline ends came to 18 bases. The CDR3 totals 14 residues. Here the CDR3 DNA reads TGTGCCTGGGGGTTCGGGGGAGAGGGGACTGAAGCTTTCTTT. Protein: CAWGFGGEGTEAFF.

The chain joins TRBV5-1 to TRBJ2-3, with D possibly being TRBD2 (6 bases). Germline lookup yields CDR1 SGHRS and CDR2 YFSETQ. Trimming removed 6 bases at V and 2 bases at J, with 16 bases between. CDR3 length: 15 amino acids. This CDR3 reads CASTPAGGITDTQYF. The CDR3 DNA is TGCGCCAGCACCCCAGCTGGGGGGATCACAGATACGCAGTATTTT. Supplemented by reference TRBV5-1 and TRBJ2-3, the full variable domain reads KAGVTQTPRYLIKTRGQQVTLSCSPISGHRSVSWYQQTPGQGLQFLFEYFSETQRNKGNFPGRFSGRQFSNSRSEMNVSTLELGDSALYLCASTPAGGITDTQYFGPGTRLTVL.